Many counts were recorded for the clone carrying this TCR beta chain. Its antigen is unidentified. The data originate from a study of CD8 T cells in ankylosing spondylitis. The J segment lost 5 bases and the V segment lost 4 bases, leaving 9 bases of the junction unmatched. This CDR3 has 16 residues. The germline gives CDR1 SGHVS, CDR2 FQNEAQ. The TCR beta libraries were generated through quantitative 5'-RACE incorporating molecular barcodes. TCRdb used MiXCR to reprocess the 5' RACE reads, holding one entry per CDR3 protein. Here the sample spans about 540,000 distinct CDR3 sequences, roughly 13% being singletons. Overall study results and limits: Disease-linked clones displayed a CD8+ phenotype and appeared relatively rarely in peripheral blood. Matched ankylosing spondylitis synovial fluid reportedly contained a significantly enriched population of disease-linked clones. Roughly eight highly homologous variants made up a TCR beta motif that seemed to typify ankylosing spondylitis blood. Earlier literature documents some of the motif variants in reactive arthritis synovial fluid and blood.

The chain uses TRBV7-8 and TRBJ2-5, with TRBD1 matching over 11 bases. The sequence derives from a male donor with ankylosing spondylitis. Sequencing input: blood, either unsorted or a sorted T cell fraction (not recorded which). The CDR3 nucleotides are TGTGCCAGCAGCTCAAGGGACAGGGGGACGGCGGAGACCCAGTACTTC. Encoded protein: CASSSRDRGTAETQYF.